The 4 T cell receptor beta chains given below trace back to one sample, sequenced in a study of blood T cell repertoires in COVID-19. Produced via immunoSEQ multiplex PCR; TCRdb's table is partial and in-frame only. The sample lists 200,000 to 300,000 clones, over 70% occurring once. The specimen sequenced was peripheral blood. Every receptor here comes from a woman older than 75 with acute or convalescent COVID-19.

The rearrangement uses TRBV3-1 (or the pseudogene TRBV3-2) and TRBJ2-5; possible D gene TRBD1, 5 bases. Trimming shortened V by 2 bases and J by 5 bases, and 12 bases separated the two germline ends. The CDR3 is 14 amino acids. CDR1 is LGHDT and CDR2 is YNNKEL in the germline V gene (reference sequence). In DNA, the CDR3 is TGTGCCAGCAGCCAACAGGGCGGCATTGAGACCCAGTACTTC. This translates into CASSQQGGIETQYF.

The chain carries TRBV4-1 and TRBJ2-1; 11 positions match TRBD2. The CDR3 has 14 amino acids. After removal of 5 bases from V and 9 bases from J, the junction contained 6 bases not matched to a gene. Per the germline V gene, CDR1 is MGHRA and CDR2 is YSYEKL. In nucleotides, the CDR3 is TGCGCCAGCAGCTCCCTAGCGGGAGGTGTTGAGCAGTTCTTC. Protein product: CASSSLAGGVEQFF.

The rearrangement uses TRBV6-6 and TRBJ2-5; 12 positions match TRBD1. There are 14 residues in the CDR3. CDR1 is MNHNY and CDR2 is SVGAGI in the germline V gene (reference sequence). J lost 5 bases, V lost 10 bases, and 8 bases had no gene match. The CDR3 DNA sequence: TGTGCCACCCACCGGGACAGGGGGCGGGAGACCCAGTACTTC. This codes for CATHRDRGRETQYF.

The genes are TRBV5-4 and TRBJ1-5; a possible D gene is TRBD1 (5 bases). Germline lookup yields CDR1 SGHNT and CDR2 YYREEE (reference sequence). CDR3 length equals 9 residues. V was pared by 5 bases and J by 12 bases, with 6 bases between. For the CDR3, the DNA is TGTGCCAGCAGTACAGGCCAGCATTTT. Amino acids: CASSTGQHF.